This TCR beta chain emerged from a study of monozygotic twins with inflammatory bowel disease. Study-level findings and limits: Extra variability in the repertoires of patients may have come from differing immunosuppressive treatments.

Points on this clonotype: No antigen is known for it.

UMIs bearing a 6-nucleotide sample barcode were added through template switching. Reanalyzing the 5' RACE reads, TCRdb keeps one entry per CDR3 protein, without DNA. The table lists more than 120,000 distinct CDR3 sequences. Germline V lookup: CDR1 DFQATT, CDR2 SNEGSKA (reference sequence). The CDR3 contains 13 residues. The material sequenced was blood. The chain recombines TRBV20-1 with TRBJ2-7; TCRdb's D call, TRBD1, is unchecked because there is no DNA. The clonotype comes from a human donor with ulcerative colitis or Crohn's disease, or a healthy co-twin of an affected twin (not recorded which). The CDR3 loop is CSVSGQTSYEQYF.